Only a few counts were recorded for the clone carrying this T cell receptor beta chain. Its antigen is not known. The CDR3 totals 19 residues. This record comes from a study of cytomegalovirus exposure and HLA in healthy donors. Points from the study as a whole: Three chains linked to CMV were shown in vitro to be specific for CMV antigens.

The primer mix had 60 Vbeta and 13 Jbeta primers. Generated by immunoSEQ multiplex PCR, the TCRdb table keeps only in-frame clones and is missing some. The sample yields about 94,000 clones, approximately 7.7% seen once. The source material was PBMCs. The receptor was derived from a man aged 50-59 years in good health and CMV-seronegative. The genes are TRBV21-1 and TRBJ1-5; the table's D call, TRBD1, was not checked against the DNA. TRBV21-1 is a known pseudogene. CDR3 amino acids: CASSKRQADPEYSNQPQHF. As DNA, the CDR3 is TGTGCCAGCAGCAAAAGACAGGCCGATCCAGAATATAGCAATCAGCCCCAGCATTTT.